This TCR beta chain is drawn from a study of T cell repertoires in cytomegalovirus infection. Study in general: CMV epitopes that were recently identified and HLA-C-restricted were used alongside well-studied HLA-B-restricted ones. Through public TCR beta signatures, both CMV infection and matching HLA type were indicated. Whole-study results and caveats: HLA-C-restricted, CMV-specific TCR beta clonotypes were dominant ex vivo.

Details on this clonotype: What it binds is unknown.

Each CDR3 protein gets one entry after TCRdb re-called the reads with MiXCR. The sample has about 360,000 distinct CDR3 sequences, 34% seen once. Germline V gives CDR1 LNHDA, CDR2 SQIVND (reference sequence). The CDR3 contains 13 residues. V shed 6 bases and J shed 1 base, with 7 bases lying between them. The origin of this receptor is a human donor in good health (CMV status not recorded). Some clones in this sample may be carry-over from other donors' samples. Here the sequenced sample was cultured PBMCs, taken from culture after CMV antigen stimulation. This chain uses TRBV19 with TRBJ1-5; D is unresolved. The CDR3 is CASRRESNQPQHF. The CDR3 bases are TGTGCCAGTAGGAGGGAGAGCAATCAGCCCCAGCATTTT.